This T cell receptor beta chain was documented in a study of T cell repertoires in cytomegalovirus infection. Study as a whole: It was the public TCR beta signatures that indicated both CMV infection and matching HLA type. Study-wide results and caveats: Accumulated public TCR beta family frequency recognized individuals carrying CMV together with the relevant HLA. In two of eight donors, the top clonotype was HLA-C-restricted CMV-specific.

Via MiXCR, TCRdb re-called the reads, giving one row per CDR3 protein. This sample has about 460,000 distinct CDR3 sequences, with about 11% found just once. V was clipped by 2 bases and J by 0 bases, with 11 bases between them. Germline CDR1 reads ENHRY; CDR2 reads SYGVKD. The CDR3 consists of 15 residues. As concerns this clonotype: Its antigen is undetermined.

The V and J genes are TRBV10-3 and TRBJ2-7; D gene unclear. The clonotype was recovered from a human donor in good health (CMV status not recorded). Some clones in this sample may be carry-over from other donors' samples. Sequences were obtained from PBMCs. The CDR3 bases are TGTGCCATCAGTGAGGAGGCAGGCTTCTCCTACGAGCAGTACTTC. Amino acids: CAISEEAGFSYEQYF.